This T cell receptor beta chain was captured in a study of cytomegalovirus exposure and HLA in healthy donors. Germline V gene data show CDR1 as SGHVS and CDR2 as FNYEAQ. The ends lost 2 bases at V and 3 bases at J; junction bases unmatched: 12. The CDR3 totals 18 residues. 13 Jbeta primers and 60 Vbeta primers were used for the PCR. Profiled with immunoSEQ multiplex PCR; TCRdb holds only in-frame clones, not every one. The profile shows about 180,000 clones, roughly 81% of them singletons. The TCR comes from a woman aged 18 to 35 in good health and CMV-seropositive. The sample consisted of PBMCs. The chain employs TRBV7-6 and TRBJ2-4; 8 bases agree with TRBD2. CDR3 sequence reads: CASSLIPGGPEGKNIQYF. DNA for the CDR3: TGTGCCAGCAGCTTAATCCCGGGGGGGCCAGAGGGCAAAAACATTCAGTACTTC.